Below, 12 T cell receptor beta chains from the same sample are listed, as sequenced in a study of CD8+ T cells in alopecia areata. Sequencing relied on a cDNA template that was reverse transcribed from extracted RNA. The protocol was immunoSEQ multiplex PCR, while the TCRdb copy is restricted to in-frame clones and leaves out a portion. The sample records around 82,000 clones, roughly 50% being singletons. Sequencing used NKG2D-high CD8+ T cells sorted from blood. All receptors derive from a human donor with alopecia areata.

For this clone: This CDR3 is also generated by other DNA sequences in the sample. This chain joins TRBV29-1 and TRBJ2-1, with D perhaps TRBD2 (5 bases). Trimming pared 4 bases from V and 7 bases from J, leaving 5 bases between. Germline CDR1 is SQVTM and CDR2 is ANQGSEA. This CDR3 region has 10 residues. The CDR3 DNA sequence: TGCAGCGTTGGAGGGAATGAGCAGTTCTTC. Translated: CSVGGNEQFF.

The chain recombines TRBV23-1 with TRBJ2-7, with D maybe TRBD2 (5 bases). TRBV23-1 is recorded as an ORF, its role being uncertain. The CDR3 length is 14 residues. The V gene lost 6 bases and the J gene lost 0 bases, with 12 bases spanning the gap. The chain's CDR3 is CASSQRRDSYEQYF. CDR3 DNA: TGCGCCAGCAGCCAACGCCGGGACTCCTACGAGCAGTACTTC.

V and J are TRBV27 and TRBJ2-7; tentatively, D is TRBD1 (6 bases). The CDR3 is 14 residues long. Germline CDR1 MNHEY, CDR2 SMNVEV (reference sequence). V dropped 5 bases and J dropped 4 bases, with 15 bases sitting between them. The CDR3 nucleotides read TGTGCCAGCAGTAATGCAGGGGCGAGTTACGAGCAGTACTTC. It translates to CASSNAGASYEQYF.

This clone showed up just a few times. The chain uses TRBV29-1 and TRBJ2-3; D may be TRBD2 (6 bases). CDR3 length equals 15 residues. From germline, CDR1 is SQVTM and CDR2 ANQGSEA. V was trimmed by 0 bases and J by 1 base, leaving 11 bases between them. Written as DNA, the CDR3 is TGCAGCGTTGAAGATACCAGGGAGGGCACAGATACGCAGTATTTT. Translated: CSVEDTREGTDTQYF.

The chain recombines TRBV6-5 with TRBJ2-1, with D perhaps TRBD1 or TRBD2 (5 bases each). Trimming shortened V by 6 bases and J by 6 bases, and 18 bases separated the two germline ends. Germline assignment: CDR1 MNHEY and CDR2 SVGAGI. The CDR3 covers 15 residues. The CDR3 is CASSHQGEGINEQFF. CDR3 DNA: TGTGCCAGCAGCCACCAGGGTGAGGGTATCAATGAGCAGTTCTTC.

The V gene is TRBV30, the J gene TRBJ2-1; 10 bases match TRBD2. Germline assignment: CDR1 GTSNPN and CDR2 SVGIG (reference sequence). J was trimmed by 8 bases and V by 4 bases; bases with no gene match: 5. The CDR3 consists of 13 residues. The CDR3 reads CAWTIAGGDEQFF. CDR3 nucleotides: TGTGCCTGGACGATAGCGGGAGGTGATGAGCAGTTCTTC.

The V and J genes are TRBV29-1 and TRBJ1-4, with D unresolved. The CDR3 loop spans 10 amino acids. The ends were cut back, 6 bases at V and 7 bases at J, with 6 bases in the middle. Looked up from germline, CDR1 is SQVTM and CDR2 is ANQGSEA. CDR3 sequence (DNA): TGCAGCGTCTTTATTGAAAAACTGTTTTTT. Its protein is CSVFIEKLFF. Variable domain in full (rest from reference TRBV29-1 and TRBJ1-4): SAVISQKPSRDICQRGTSLTIQCQVDSQVTMMFWYRQQPGQSLTLIATANQGSEATYESGFVIDKFPISRPNLTFSTLTVSNMSPEDSSIYLCSVFIEKLFFGSGTQLSVL.

The chain is built from TRBV29-1 and TRBJ2-7; no clear D. V was cut by 4 bases and J by 7 bases, with 5 bases left in between. This CDR3 is built from 9 residues. From germline, CDR1 is SQVTM and CDR2 ANQGSEA. CDR3 bases: TGCAGCGTTGGTCCGGAGCAGTACTTC. It specifies CSVGPEQYF.

The chain's CDR3 is CASSQVFSPYEQYF. The CDR3, as DNA: TGCGCCAGCAGCCAGGTCTTTTCTCCCTACGAGCAGTACTTC. The rearrangement uses TRBV4-1 and TRBJ2-7; D is uncertain. V was trimmed by 3 bases and J by 2 bases, leaving 11 bases between them. Germline V gene lookup returns CDR1 MGHRA and CDR2 YSYEKL. This CDR3 has 14 residues.

This chain joins TRBV9 and TRBJ2-7, with a possible D match to TRBD1 (5 bases). V was pared by 3 bases and J by 2 bases, with 12 bases between. Looked up from germline, CDR1 is SGDLS and CDR2 is YYNGEE. The CDR3 consists of 14 residues. In nucleotides, the CDR3 is TGTGCCAGCAGCGCGGACACTATGACCTACGAGCAGTACTTC. It codes for CASSADTMTYEQYF.

This chain uses TRBV7-9 with TRBJ2-5; the D is unclear. The CDR3 covers 13 residues. V dropped 7 bases and J dropped 2 bases, with 11 bases sitting between them. Per germline, CDR1 SEHNR and CDR2 FQNEAQ (reference sequence). The CDR3 is CASTPKQQETQYF. CDR3 nucleotides: TGTGCCAGCACCCCAAAACAGCAAGAGACCCAGTACTTC.

The rearrangement joins TRBV5-1 to TRBJ2-3; 12 bases line up with TRBD2. After removal of 3 bases from V and 5 bases from J, the junction contained 4 bases not matched to a gene. Per the germline V gene, CDR1 is SGHRS and CDR2 is YFSETQ. This CDR3 is built from 15 residues. Here the CDR3 DNA reads TGCGCCAGCAGCTCCCGGACTAGCGGGGTAGATACGCAGTATTTT. Translated, it gives CASSSRTSGVDTQYF.